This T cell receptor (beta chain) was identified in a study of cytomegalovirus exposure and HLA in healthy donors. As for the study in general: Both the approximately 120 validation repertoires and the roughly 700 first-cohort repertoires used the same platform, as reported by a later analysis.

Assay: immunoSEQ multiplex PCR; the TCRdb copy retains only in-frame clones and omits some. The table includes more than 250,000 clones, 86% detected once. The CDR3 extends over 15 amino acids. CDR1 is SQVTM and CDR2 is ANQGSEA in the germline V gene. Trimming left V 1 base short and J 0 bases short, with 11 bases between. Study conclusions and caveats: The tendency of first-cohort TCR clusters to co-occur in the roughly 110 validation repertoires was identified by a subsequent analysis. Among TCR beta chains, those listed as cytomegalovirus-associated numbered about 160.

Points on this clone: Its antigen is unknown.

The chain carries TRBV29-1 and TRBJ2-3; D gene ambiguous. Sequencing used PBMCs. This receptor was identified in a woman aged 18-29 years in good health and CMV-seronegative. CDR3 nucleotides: TGCAGCGTTGAAGGAGAACTAACTAGCACAGATACGCAGTATTTT. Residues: CSVEGELTSTDTQYF.